Listed here are 28 T cell receptor beta chains from one sample, sequenced in a study of response to subunit inactivated influenza vaccine. TCRdb re-analysed the RT-PCR reads in MiXCR, keeping a single row per CDR3 protein. The data hold around 710,000 distinct CDR3 sequences, with more than 11% observed a single time. The specimen comprised PBMCs from blood, sampled 14 days before vaccination. These receptors originate from a man aged 45 to 65 who received an inactivated influenza vaccine.

The chain couples TRBV4-3 to TRBJ2-2; tentatively, D is TRBD1 (5 bases). V was clipped by 2 bases and J by 6 bases, with 10 bases between them. CDR1 and CDR2 (germline): LGHNA, YSLEER. CDR3 length: 14 residues. The CDR3 nucleotides are TGCGCCAGCAGCCAACGAACAGGCTCCGGGGAGCTGTTTTTT. Translating it yields CASSQRTGSGELFF.

This clonotype was recorded at least ten times. This chain links TRBV20-1 with TRBJ2-3; D is ambiguous. In germline, CDR1 is DFQATT, CDR2 SNEGSKA (reference sequence). CDR3 length equals 13 residues. The V gene lost 7 bases and the J gene lost 0 bases, with 11 bases spanning the gap. DNA for the CDR3: TGCAGTGGGCGACCTACTAGCACAGATACGCAGTATTTT. Residues: CSGRPTSTDTQYF.

This clonotype has just a few counts. The rearrangement uses TRBV15 and TRBJ2-1, with 12 bases identical to TRBD2. J was trimmed by 4 bases and V by 5 bases; bases with no gene match: 6. The CDR3 spans 16 residues. CDR1 is LNHNV, CDR2 YYDKDF, per germline (reference sequence). For the CDR3, the DNA is TGTGCCACCAGCGCCCGACTAGCGGGAGTTTACAATGAGCAGTTCTTC. It specifies CATSARLAGVYNEQFF.

This clonotype was detected a few times. The CDR3 coding sequence is TGTGCCAGCAGCTTGGGGGCGCGGTCCTACGAGCAGTACTTC. Protein sequence: CASSLGARSYEQYF. The rearrangement joins TRBV11-1 to TRBJ2-7, with D perhaps TRBD1 (6 bases). CDR1 is SGHAT and CDR2 is FQDESV in the germline V gene (reference sequence). V was trimmed by 3 bases and J by 1 base, leaving 10 bases between them. This CDR3 comprises 14 residues.

This clonotype was detected a few times. J is TRBJ1-3 and V is TRBV20-1; possible D gene TRBD1, 6 bases. CDR1 is DFQATT and CDR2 is SNEGSKA in the germline V gene (reference sequence). The V gene lost 3 bases and the J gene lost 0 bases, with 12 bases spanning the gap. This CDR3 is 15 amino acids long. The CDR3 nucleotides read TGCAGTGCTAGTCAGGGGATATACTCTGGAAACACCATATATTTT. It yields the protein CSASQGIYSGNTIYF.

CDR3 bases: TGTGCCAGCAGCTTAACGGGGTGGGACCCCAAGGAAAAACTGTTTTTT. This gives the protein CASSLTGWDPKEKLFF. The chain recombines TRBV7-9 with TRBJ1-4; D might be TRBD1 (5 bases). V lost 2 bases and J 8 bases, leaving 18 bases between the germline ends. Germline V CDR1 and CDR2: SEHNR, FQNEAQ (reference sequence). The CDR3 has 16 amino acids.

This clonotype appeared once. The V gene is TRBV6-2 or TRBV6-3, the J gene TRBJ1-1, with D perhaps TRBD1 (5 bases). This CDR3 has 14 residues. Germline CDR1 MNHEY, CDR2 SVGEGT. Trimming cost V 7 bases and J 0 bases, with 12 bases left between them. For the CDR3, the DNA is TGTGCCAGCACACAATGGGGGGTGAACACTGAAGCTTTCTTT. Protein: CASTQWGVNTEAFF.

In its sample, this clonotype was seen many times. The rearrangement links TRBV15 to TRBJ1-1; TRBD1 aligns across 8 bases. Germline values: CDR1 LNHNV, CDR2 YYDKDF (reference sequence). J was trimmed by 2 bases and V by 3 bases; bases with no gene match: 2. This CDR3 is built from 14 residues. CDR3 in amino acids: CATSRDRVNTEAFF. CDR3 nucleotide sequence: TGTGCCACCAGCAGGGACAGGGTTAACACTGAAGCTTTCTTT.

This chain uses TRBV12-3 or TRBV12-4 with TRBJ2-3, with D perhaps TRBD2 (5 bases). The CDR3 runs to 15 residues. With 6 bases removed from V and 4 bases from J, the gap between germline ends came to 17 bases. CDR3 protein: CASSERTARPDTQYF. CDR3 DNA: TGTGCCAGCAGCGAGCGGACGGCACGGCCAGATACGCAGTATTTT.

This clonotype was seen more than once but under ten times. The chain uses TRBV2 and TRBJ1-5; D unclear. The CDR3 spans 14 residues. The V gene lost 1 base and the J gene lost 1 base, with 5 bases spanning the gap. From germline, CDR1 is SNHLY and CDR2 FYNNEI. The DNA for the CDR3 is TGTGCCAGCAGTGAAGTTGGGAGCAATCAGCCCCAGCATTTT. Protein: CASSEVGSNQPQHF.

The V call is TRBV11-1, the J call TRBJ2-5; D tentatively reads TRBD1 or TRBD2 (6 bases each). V shed 3 bases and J shed 2 bases, with 25 bases lying between them. Germline-derived CDR1 and CDR2 are SGHAT and FQDESV (reference sequence). CDR3 length: 19 amino acids. The CDR3 region is CASSLGAGQGTYYQETQYF. Here the CDR3 DNA reads TGTGCCAGCAGCTTGGGTGCGGGACAAGGGACGTATTATCAAGAGACCCAGTACTTC.

This rearrangement joins TRBV3-1 to TRBJ2-1, with 9 bases that match TRBD2. Germline loops: CDR1 LGHDT, CDR2 YNNKEL (reference sequence). V trimming: 5 bases; J trimming: 0 bases; junction bases outside the gene matches: 11. This CDR3 region has 18 residues. The CDR3 here is CASSYRVRGGISYNEQFF. The DNA of the CDR3 is TGTGCCAGCAGCTATCGAGTGCGGGGGGGCATCTCCTACAATGAGCAGTTCTTC.

This chain joins TRBV10-1 and TRBJ2-1, with TRBD2 as a possible D gene (5 bases). The CDR3 extends over 15 amino acids. Trimming removed 2 bases from V and 7 bases from J, with 15 bases in between. Germline V CDR1 and CDR2: WNHNN, SYGVQD (reference sequence). In nucleotides, the CDR3 is TGCGCCAGCAGTGAGCTCCGCTTAGCGTATAATGAGCAGTTCTTC. Its protein product is CASSELRLAYNEQFF.

The chain is built from TRBV5-1 and TRBJ1-2; no firm D call. In germline, CDR1 is SGHRS, CDR2 YFSETQ. The V end lost 4 bases, the J end lost 6 bases, and 16 bases lay between the germline ends. The CDR3 has 14 amino acids. The CDR3 nucleotides are TGCGCCAGCAGCCCTACTCGGGCGACTAATGGCTACACCTTC. Translated, it gives CASSPTRATNGYTF.

This chain connects TRBV29-1 to TRBJ1-2; maybe TRBD1 (6 bases). Germline V CDR1 and CDR2: SQVTM, ANQGSEA. V lost 0 bases and J 8 bases, leaving 16 bases between the germline ends. The CDR3 covers 14 residues. The DNA of the CDR3 is TGCAGCGTTGAAGATCCCAGGGGCGCTGACGGCTACACCTTC. This translates into CSVEDPRGADGYTF.

The V and J genes are TRBV6-1 and TRBJ1-4, with 9 positions matching TRBD1. CDR3 length equals 15 residues. Trimming removed 7 bases from V and 8 bases from J; junction bases left unmatched: 11. Germline CDR1 MNHNS, CDR2 SASEGT. The CDR3 nucleotides are TGTGCCAGCACTCACCCGGGACAGGGCCGGGAAAAACTGTTTTTT. Its protein is CASTHPGQGREKLFF.

The J gene is TRBJ2-6, the V gene TRBV6-1; possibly TRBD1 for D (6 bases). V dropped 3 bases and J dropped 0 bases, with 12 bases sitting between them. CDR1 MNHNS and CDR2 SASEGT come from the germline V gene. The CDR3 is 17 amino acids. The CDR3 coding sequence is TGTGCCAGCAGTGACCTACAGGGTTCCTCTGGGGCCAACGTCCTGACTTTC. Protein sequence: CASSDLQGSSGANVLTF.

This clonotype occurred a few times. The V call is TRBV20-1, the J call TRBJ2-7; 8 positions match TRBD2. Germline V gene data show CDR1 as DFQATT and CDR2 as SNEGSKA (reference sequence). Germline trimming cut 6 bases from V and 0 bases from J; bases unmatched to any gene: 13. This CDR3 contains 16 residues. The CDR3 region is CSALSRRGTSSYEQYF. The CDR3 nucleotides are TGCAGTGCCCTGTCAAGGCGCGGGACTAGCTCCTACGAGCAGTACTTC.

This clonotype has more than one count but fewer than ten. This sequence joins TRBV2 and TRBJ2-7; D remains unclear. Trimming left V 6 bases short and J 4 bases short, with 7 bases between. Germline CDR1 is SNHLY and CDR2 is FYNNEI. The CDR3 is 11 amino acids. DNA of the CDR3: TGTGCCAGCAGACTCCTATACGAGCAGTACTTC. Translated, it gives CASRLLYEQYF.

This clonotype was counted between two and nine times. V is TRBV28 and J is TRBJ2-5; D unclear. The V and J ends lost 5 bases and 7 bases respectively, with 14 bases between them. Per the germline V gene, CDR1 is MDHEN and CDR2 is SYDVKM. CDR3 length: 13 amino acids. The CDR3 sequence: CASSDHRLGTQYF. The CDR3 DNA follows: TGTGCCAGCAGTGATCATCGGCTGGGGACCCAGTACTTC.

In this sample, this clonotype turned up many times. This chain joins TRBV5-6 and TRBJ1-2, with 11 bases identical to TRBD1. V lost 7 bases and J lost 4; bases outside the gene matches: 12. Germline V gene sequence: CDR1 SGHDT, CDR2 YYEEEE. This CDR3 is 16 amino acids long. In nucleotides, the CDR3 is TGTGCCAGCTGCCAACCCGGACAGGGGGCTCTCTATGGCTACACCTTC. It yields the protein CASCQPGQGALYGYTF. Together with reference TRBV5-6 and TRBJ1-2, the CDR3 gives the full variable domain: DAGVTQSPTHLIKTRGQQVTLRCSPKSGHDTVSWYQQALGQGPQFIFQYYEEEERQRGNFPDRFSGHQFPNYSSELNVNALLLGDSALYLCASCQPGQGALYGYTFGSGTRLTVV.

Details on this clonotype: The junction does not match germline at one end; this may be a read error. This sequence joins TRBV11-2 and TRBJ2-1; weak D call: TRBD2 (5 bases). The germline CDR1 and CDR2 sequences are SGHAT and FQNNGV. The CDR3 sequence is 14 residues long. The CDR3 spells CASSLGTAYNEQLF. DNA for the CDR3: TGTGCCAGCAGCTTAGGGACTGCATACAATGAGCAGCTCTTC.

This clonotype appeared many times. The chain joins TRBV12-3 or TRBV12-4 to TRBJ2-3, with 12 bases lining up with TRBD2. The CDR3 has 15 residues. The J segment lost 4 bases and the V segment lost 3 bases, leaving 2 bases of the junction unmatched. The CDR3 nucleotides are TGTGCCAGCAGTTTGGCTAGCGGGGGGGCAGATACGCAGTATTTT. It translates to CASSLASGGADTQYF.

CDR3 loop: CASSTLSPVYEQYF. As DNA, the CDR3 is TGTGCCAGCAGTACATTAAGCCCCGTCTACGAGCAGTACTTC. The V call is TRBV6-2 or TRBV6-3, the J call TRBJ2-7; D is unclear. Per germline, CDR1 MNHEY and CDR2 SVGEGT. The CDR3 contains 14 residues. V was pared by 5 bases and J by 3 bases, with 14 bases between.

In this sample, this clonotype turned up once. This may be a read error, as it is one base from a much larger clone. The chain links TRBV28 to TRBJ2-7, with TRBD2 identical over 7 bases. Per the germline V gene, CDR1 is MDHEN and CDR2 is SYDVKM. The J segment lost 7 bases and the V segment lost 6 bases, leaving 15 bases of the junction unmatched. The CDR3 runs 15 residues. CDR3: CASSSGVRQTWEQYF. The CDR3 region has the DNA TGTGCCAGCAGCAGCGGGGTGCGTCAGACCTGGGAGCAGTACTTC.

The CDR3 DNA is TGTGCCAGTGATGCGACTAGCGGGGGGCAGAATGAGCAGTTCTTC. This translates into CASDATSGGQNEQFF. This rearrangement joins TRBV6-1 to TRBJ2-1, with 13 bases matching TRBD2. This CDR3 comprises 15 residues. V dropped 9 bases and J dropped 7; count of bases not matched to a gene: 9. Per germline, CDR1 MNHNS and CDR2 SASEGT.

The sample holds a few counts of this clonotype. One junction end does not reproduce the germline sequence, and a read error may be involved. The rearrangement joins TRBV10-3 to TRBJ1-4; 7 bases are a match to TRBD1. The CDR3 sequence is 12 residues long. In germline, CDR1 is ENHRY, CDR2 SYGVKD. In DNA, the CDR3 is TGTGCCATCAGTGACTCGGGACAGCGGCCCGCTTTT. Translated: CAISDSGQRPAF.

In its sample, this clonotype was seen many times. This chain uses TRBV12-3 or TRBV12-4 with TRBJ2-5, with 14 bases identical to TRBD2. This CDR3 has 16 residues. The J segment lost 2 bases and the V segment lost 3 bases, leaving 2 bases of the junction unmatched. The CDR3: CASSLTSGGGQETQYF. For the CDR3, the DNA is TGTGCCAGCAGTTTGACTAGCGGGGGGGGACAAGAGACCCAGTACTTC.